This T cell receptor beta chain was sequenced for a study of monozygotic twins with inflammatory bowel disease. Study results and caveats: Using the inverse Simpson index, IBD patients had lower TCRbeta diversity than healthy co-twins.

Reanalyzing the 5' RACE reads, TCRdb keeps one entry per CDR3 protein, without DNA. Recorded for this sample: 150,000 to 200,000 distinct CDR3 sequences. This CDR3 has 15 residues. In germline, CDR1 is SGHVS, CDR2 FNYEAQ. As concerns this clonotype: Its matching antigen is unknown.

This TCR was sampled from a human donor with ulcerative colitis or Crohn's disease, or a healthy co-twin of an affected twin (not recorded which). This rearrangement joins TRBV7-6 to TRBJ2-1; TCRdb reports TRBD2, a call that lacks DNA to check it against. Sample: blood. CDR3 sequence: CASSLIDSGRNEQFF.